This T cell receptor beta chain was retrieved from a study of blood T cell repertoires in COVID-19. About the study: The samples span acute and convalescent COVID-19 from the United States, Italy and Spain. Sample material is recorded as cDNA or gDNA derived from T cells, B-cell-depleted T cells, or PBMCs.

V was trimmed by 7 bases and J by 6 bases, leaving 15 bases between them. This CDR3 has 13 residues. Sequencing was performed with immunoSEQ multiplex PCR; in TCRdb, only in-frame clones are kept and a portion is missing. The sample consists of around 260,000 clones, 86% of them appearing once. The chain couples TRBV12-3 or TRBV12-4 to TRBJ2-5; D is perhaps TRBD2 (6 bases). This receptor was obtained from a man aged 18 to 30 with active or convalescent COVID-19. Sequencing was carried out using peripheral blood. CDR3 in DNA: TGTGCCAGCACGTACGGGGGTATGCAGACCCAGTACTTC. This translates into CASTYGGMQTQYF.